Listed below are T cell receptor beta chains from one sample, sequenced in a study of blood T cell dynamics during melanoma immunotherapy. Here immunoSEQ multiplex PCR was the method, and the copy in TCRdb shows in-frame clones only, minus some. In the table there are about 14,000 clones, roughly 90% of which are singletons. The source was blood, collected from a patient treated with checkpoint blockade. The receptors were sampled from a human donor with melanoma. Each CDR3 is given with its conserved first and last residue. A D gene is named only where the DNA matches it firmly. The size field is filled for only some rows; it gives once, few, many or a size class.

cdr3_length clone_size j_call d_call v_call cdr3_nt cdr3_aa
16 - TRBJ2-2 - TRBV19 TGTGCCAGTAGTATAGGGCTAGCGTTGAACACCGGGGAGCTGTTTTTT CASSIGLALNTGELFF
14 - TRBJ2-5 - TRBV29-1 TGCAGCGTGGGGGCGGGGAATGCCCAAGAGACCCAGTACTTC CSVGAGNAQETQYF
16 - TRBJ2-1 - TRBV5-1 TGCGCCAGCAGCTCAGAGGGGTTAGCGGTCGACAATGAGCAGTTCTTC CASSSEGLAVDNEQFF
14 few TRBJ2-7 - TRBV27 TGTGCCAGCAGTTTATTGCGGGGGCCCTACGAGCAGTACTTC CASSLLRGPYEQYF
15 - TRBJ1-4 TRBD1 TRBV28 TGTGCCAGCAGTTTATCGGCAGGGGGCTTTGAAAAACTGTTTTTT CASSLSAGGFEKLFF
16 - TRBJ2-1 - TRBV4-1 TGCGCCAGCAGCCAAGATCAACAGAGCTCCTACAATGAGCAGTTCTTC CASSQDQQSSYNEQFF
16 - TRBJ2-3 - TRBV9 TGTGCCAGCAGCGTAGTTGCCGGGAGCGTCACAGATACGCAGTATTTT CASSVVAGSVTDTQYF
16 - TRBJ2-7 TRBD2 TRBV14 TGTGCCAGCAGCCAAGCCACTAGCGGGAGTAGGTACGAGCAGTACTTC CASSQATSGSRYEQYF
16 - TRBJ1-6 TRBD1 TRBV5-4 TGTGCCAGCAGCCCAGGGGGCAGGTCCTATAATTCACCCCTCCACTTT CASSPGGRSYNSPLHF
14 - TRBJ2-2 - TRBV14 TGTGCCAGCAGCCAAGTACAGGGATTCGGGGAGCTGTTTTTT CASSQVQGFGELFF
15 few TRBJ2-6 - TRBV6-4 TGTGCCAGCAGTGAACAGGGAGGTGGGGCCAACGTCCTGACTTTC CASSEQGGGANVLTF
19 - TRBJ2-1 TRBD2 TRBV27 TGTGCCAGCAGTTTCCCCGGGACTAGCGGGAGTAGGAGTACATACGAGCAGTTCTTC CASSFPGTSGSRSTYEQFF
15 - TRBJ2-1 - TRBV5-6 TGTGCCAGCAGTACCTTAGCGGCCCTGTACAATGAGCAGTTCTTC CASSTLAALYNEQFF
13 - TRBJ2-1 - TRBV7-2 TGTGCCAGCAGCTTAGAGGCCTACAGCGAGCAGTTCTTC CASSLEAYSEQFF
11 - TRBJ1-2 - TRBV28 TGTGCCAGCGGCGATGTGAATGGCTACACCTTC CASGDVNGYTF
16 - TRBJ2-1 - TRBV14 TGTGCCAGCAGCCAAGATCGTGGAAACGCCTACAATGAGCAGTTCTTC CASSQDRGNAYNEQFF
15 - TRBJ2-7 - TRBV28 TGTGCCAGCAGTTCCCCCTGGGAGGGGGCTAACGAGCAGTACTTC CASSSPWEGANEQYF
15 - TRBJ2-7 TRBD1 TRBV7-3 TGTGCCAGCAGCTTAGAAGGGACAGGGGTACAGGAGCAGTACTTC CASSLEGTGVQEQYF
15 - TRBJ2-3 TRBD2 TRBV15 TGTGCCACCAGCAGAGAGGCGGGAGCGGCAGATACGCAGTATTTT CATSREAGAADTQYF
19 - TRBJ2-5 - TRBV15 TGTGCCACCAGCAGGAGAGGGGCGACGAGCGCCCACTGGCAAGAGACCCAGTACTTC CATSRRGATSAHWQETQYF
10 - TRBJ2-2 - TRBV19 TGTGCCGTCGGGAACCGGGAGCTGTTTTTT CAVGNRELFF
16 once TRBJ2-7 - TRBV15 TGTGCCACCAGCAGAGGGCTAGCGAGAGTCACCATCGAGCAGTACTTC CATSRGLARVTIEQYF
15 - TRBJ2-3 TRBD2 TRBV7-2 TGTGCCACCCCCGGGACTAGCGGGTTCATCGATACGCAGTATTTT CATPGTSGFIDTQYF
16 - TRBJ2-2 - TRBV5-6 TGTGCCAGCAGCACGGGGGAGATACAGAACACCGGGGAGCTGTTTTTT CASSTGEIQNTGELFF
16 - TRBJ2-5 - TRBV28 TGTGCCAGCAGGCCGCGTGGGGCCGGCCTCCAGGAGACCCAGTACTTC CASRPRGAGLQETQYF
13 - TRBJ1-1 - TRBV4-3 TGCGCCAGCAGCACTGGTACGAACACTGAAGCTTTCTTT CASSTGTNTEAFF
13 once TRBJ1-1 - TRBV29-1 TGCAGCGTTGTCCCCGTTATCGGCACTGAAGCTTTCTTT CSVVPVIGTEAFF
16 - TRBJ2-3 - TRBV28 TGTGCCAGCAGTTCGTCCGGGACTTACTTCCCAGATACGCAGTATTTT CASSSSGTYFPDTQYF
14 - TRBJ2-1 - TRBV28 TGTGCCAGCAGTTTACCTACCCTAGCGAATGAGCAGTTCTTC CASSLPTLANEQFF
12 few TRBJ1-2 - TRBV19 TGTGCCAGTAGGTCCTCAGGGCTTGGCTACACCTTC CASRSSGLGYTF
15 - TRBJ1-1 - TRBV5-4 TGTGCCAGCAGCTTGACAAAATCGGGGAACACTGAAGCTTTCTTT CASSLTKSGNTEAFF
13 - TRBJ2-3 TRBD2 TRBV18 TGTGCCAGCTCACCGGGGACTAGCTATACGCAGTATTTT CASSPGTSYTQYF
15 - TRBJ2-7 - TRBV25-1 TGTGCCAGCAGTGAATACAGGGTCGGCTCCTACGAGCAGTACTTC CASSEYRVGSYEQYF
15 few TRBJ2-1 TRBD2 TRBV27 TGTGCCAGCAGTCCCGGACTAGCCACCTACAATGAGCAGTTCTTC CASSPGLATYNEQFF
14 once TRBJ2-7 TRBD1 TRBV28 TGTGCCAGCAGGCGGACAGGGGCTACCTACGAGCAGTACTTC CASRRTGATYEQYF
18 - TRBJ2-2 TRBD2 TRBV19 TGTGCCAGTAGTACCAGGACTGGACTAGCGGGGAACACCGGGGAGCTGTTTTTT CASSTRTGLAGNTGELFF
17 - TRBJ2-3 TRBD2 TRBV14 TGTGCCAGCAGCCAACTAGCGGGAAATTTGGGCACAGATACGCAGTATTTT CASSQLAGNLGTDTQYF
15 - TRBJ2-7 TRBD2 TRBV5-1 TGCGCCAGCAGTAGGGTAGCGGGGATATCCTACGAGCAGTACTTC CASSRVAGISYEQYF
15 - TRBJ2-1 - TRBV5-4 TGTGCCAGCAGCTTCCCGCGGGATCCGGGCAATGAGCAGTTCTTC CASSFPRDPGNEQFF
13 - TRBJ1-2 TRBD1 TRBV2 TGTGCCAGCCGGGACAGCCTTTCCTATGGCTACACCTTC CASRDSLSYGYTF
18 - TRBJ2-7 - TRBV11-2 TGTGCCAGCAGCTTAGAGGCTAGCACACGTTCCGGATCCTACGAGCAGTACTTC CASSLEASTRSGSYEQYF
15 few TRBJ1-5 - TRBV28 TGTGCCAGCAGTGCCCTGGACCGTCGAGAGCAGCCCCAGCATTTT CASSALDRREQPQHF
12 - TRBJ1-2 - TRBV28 TGTGCCAGCAGTTTCGGCGGGGGTGGCTACACCTTC CASSFGGGGYTF
15 - TRBJ2-1 TRBD2 TRBV5-4 TGTGCCAGCAGCTTGTACGGGAGGGCCAGCAATGAGCAGTTCTTC CASSLYGRASNEQFF
16 - TRBJ2-7 - TRBV5-1 TGCGCCAGCAGCCTAGCCTCCGGGATGACCTCCTACGAGCAGTACTTC CASSLASGMTSYEQYF
13 - TRBJ1-4 - TRBV6-1 TGTGCCAGCAGAGGCGCAACTAATGAAAAACTGTTTTTT CASRGATNEKLFF
15 - TRBJ1-2 - TRBV27 TGTGCCAGCAGTATAACAAGGACAGCTAACTATGGCTACACCTTC CASSITRTANYGYTF
15 once TRBJ1-2 - TRBV28 TGTGCCAGCACTGTGGGAGGGATAGCTAACTATGGCTACACCTTC CASTVGGIANYGYTF
14 - TRBJ2-7 - TRBV7-9 TGTGCCAGCAGCACGGGTAAGGGGACCTACGAGCAGTACTTC CASSTGKGTYEQYF
11 - TRBJ2-5 - TRBV6-6 TGTGCCAGCAGTAACTCGGAGACCCAGTACTTC CASSNSETQYF
16 - TRBJ2-5 TRBD2 TRBV7-2 TGTGCCAGCAGTAGACGAGCGGGAGGGCCAGAGGTGACCCAGTACTTC CASSRRAGGPEVTQYF
15 - TRBJ1-5 - TRBV19 TGTGCCAGTAGTATACAGGGCAGGGGCAATCAGCCCCAGCATTTT CASSIQGRGNQPQHF